Described below is a single TCR beta chain sequence and its context. Its antigen is not identified. This entry is derived from a study of T cell responses to AZD1222 COVID-19 vaccine. Whole-study findings and limits: Only a handful of AZD1222 recipients tested seropositive at baseline. Close to half of spike-specific TCRs reportedly recognize unmutated variant regions. Most donors were white British, females outnumbered males, and clonal diversity was possibly underestimated. The CD4 TCRs associated with vaccination extended across spike and predominated at 160-218 and 743-854.

The CDR3 length is 13 residues. Per the germline V gene, CDR1 is MNHEY and CDR2 is SMNVEV (reference sequence). The V gene lost 7 bases and the J gene lost 3 bases, with 9 bases spanning the gap. This table comes from immunoSEQ multiplex PCR, and its TCRdb copy is limited to in-frame clones, with some not included. The table shows approximately 130,000 clones, with less than 95% occurring only once. The sequencing used peripheral blood, collected on day 0 of AZD1222 vaccination. This chain uses TRBV27 with TRBJ2-2; D unclear. The TCR was taken from an adult in good health. The CDR3 DNA is TGTGCCAGCACCCAGAGTCACACCGGGGAGCTGTTTTTT. Residues: CASTQSHTGELFF.